The following is a T cell receptor beta chain sequence with its context. Thyroid ultrasound and orbital computed tomography, with clinical symptoms and serum thyroxine and TRAb, informed diagnoses. Fresh peripheral blood, approximately 10 ml, yielded the PBMCs. CDR1 and CDR2 from the germline V gene are SGHRS and YFSETQ. The CDR3 runs to 18 residues. V lost 5 bases and J lost 1; bases outside the gene matches: 11. This entry belongs to a study of T cells in Graves' hyperthyroidism and ophthalmopathy. Template material for amplifying TCR beta CDR3 regions consisted of RNA transcripts. First-round RT-PCR of the TCR CDR3 relied on the HTBI primer set. TCRdb re-derived calls from the multiplex PCR reads in MiXCR, one entry per CDR3 protein. The sample includes 500,000 or so distinct CDR3 sequences, approximately 17% of them seen just once.

The sequencing input was blood. The chain uses TRBV5-1 and TRBJ2-1; 11 nucleotides match TRBD2. The origin of this receptor is a woman aged 18-29 years with Graves' ophthalmopathy. CDR3 nucleotide sequence: TGCGCCAGCAGTTCAGGGACTAGCGGCAAAACGTCCTACAATGAGCAGTTCTTC. Protein sequence: CASSSGTSGKTSYNEQFF.